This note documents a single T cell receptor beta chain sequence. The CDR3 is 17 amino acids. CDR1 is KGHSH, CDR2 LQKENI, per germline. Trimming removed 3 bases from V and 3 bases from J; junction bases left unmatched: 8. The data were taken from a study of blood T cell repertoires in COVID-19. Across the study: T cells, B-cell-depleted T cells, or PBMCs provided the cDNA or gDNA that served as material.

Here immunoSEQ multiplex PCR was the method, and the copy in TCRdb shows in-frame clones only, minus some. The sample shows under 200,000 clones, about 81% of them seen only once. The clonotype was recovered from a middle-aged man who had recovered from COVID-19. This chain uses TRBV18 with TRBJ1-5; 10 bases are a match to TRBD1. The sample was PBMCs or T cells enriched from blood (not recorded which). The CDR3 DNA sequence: TGTGCCAGCTCACCCCCGGGACAGGGGCCGTTCAATCAGCCCCAGCATTTT. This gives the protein CASSPPGQGPFNQPQHF.